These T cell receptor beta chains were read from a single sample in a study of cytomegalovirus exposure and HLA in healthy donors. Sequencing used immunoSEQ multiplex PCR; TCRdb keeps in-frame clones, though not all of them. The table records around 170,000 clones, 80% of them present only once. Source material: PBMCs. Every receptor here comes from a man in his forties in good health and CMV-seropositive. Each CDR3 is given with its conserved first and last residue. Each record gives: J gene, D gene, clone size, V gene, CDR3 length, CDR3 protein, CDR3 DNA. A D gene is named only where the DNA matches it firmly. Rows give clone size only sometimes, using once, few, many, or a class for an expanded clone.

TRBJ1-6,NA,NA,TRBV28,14,CASTWASYNSPLHF,TGTGCCAGCACCTGGGCATCCTATAATTCACCCCTCCACTTT
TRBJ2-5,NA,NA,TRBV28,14,CASSVQGRLETQYF,TGTGCCAGCAGCGTCCAAGGGAGACTGGAGACCCAGTACTTC
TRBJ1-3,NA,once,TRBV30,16,CAWSGPLGGSGNTIYF,TGTGCCTGGAGTGGCCCCCTAGGGGGCTCTGGAAACACCATATATTTT
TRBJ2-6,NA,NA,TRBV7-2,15,CASSFRGAGANVLTF,TGTGCCAGCAGCTTCAGGGGTGCTGGGGCCAACGTCCTGACTTTC
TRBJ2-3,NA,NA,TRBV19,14,CASIDKRRTDTQYF,TGTGCCAGTATCGACAAGAGACGCACAGATACGCAGTATTTT
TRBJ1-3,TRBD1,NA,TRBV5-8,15,CASSPWGQGGNTIYF,TGTGCCAGCAGCCCCTGGGGACAGGGAGGAAACACCATATATTTT
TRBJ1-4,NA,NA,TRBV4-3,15,CASSQDGAGGEKLFF,TGCGCCAGCAGCCAAGATGGAGCAGGAGGGGAAAAACTGTTTTTT
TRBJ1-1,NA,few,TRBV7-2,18,CASSLASMWGRGDLEAFF,TGTGCCAGCAGCTTAGCGTCAATGTGGGGGAGGGGAGACCTTGAAGCTTTCTTT
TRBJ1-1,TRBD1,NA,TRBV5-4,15,CASSSDRVLNTEAFF,TGTGCCAGCAGCTCGGACAGGGTCCTGAACACTGAAGCTTTCTTT
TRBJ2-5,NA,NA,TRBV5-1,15,CASNRRGAEQETQYF,TGCGCCAGCAACCGGAGGGGCGCGGAACAAGAGACCCAGTACTTC
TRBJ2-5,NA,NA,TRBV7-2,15,CASSFFRGAQETQYF,TGTGCCAGCAGCTTCTTTCGGGGGGCACAAGAGACCCAGTACTTC
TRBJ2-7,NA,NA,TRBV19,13,CASTRRGSNEQYF,TGTGCCAGTACCCGGAGGGGCTCTAACGAGCAGTACTTC
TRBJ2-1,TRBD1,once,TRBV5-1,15,CASSLDTGDNNEQFF,TGCGCCAGCAGCTTGGATACAGGGGACAACAATGAGCAGTTCTTC
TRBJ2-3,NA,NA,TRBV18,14,CASSPPTGPDTQYF,TGTGCCAGCTCACCACCAACAGGACCAGATACGCAGTATTTT
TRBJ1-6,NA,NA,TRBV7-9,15,CASSAAGPDNSPLHF,TGTGCCAGCAGCGCGGCGGGCCCGGATAATTCACCCCTCCACTTT
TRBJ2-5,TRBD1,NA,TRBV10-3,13,CATEDRVKETQYF,TGTGCCACCGAGGACAGGGTGAAGGAGACCCAGTACTTC
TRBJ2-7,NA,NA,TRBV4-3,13,CASSQSDSYEQYF,TGCGCCAGCAGCCAATCCGACAGTTACGAGCAGTACTTC
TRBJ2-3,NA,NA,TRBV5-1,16,CASSLEGGVSTDTQYF,TGCGCCAGCAGCTTGGAAGGGGGGGTCAGCACAGATACGCAGTATTTT
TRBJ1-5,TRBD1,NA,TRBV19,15,CASIEGQGGNQPQHF,TGTGCCAGTATCGAGGGGCAGGGGGGCAATCAGCCCCAGCATTTT
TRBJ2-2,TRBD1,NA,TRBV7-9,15,CASSLGQLGTGELFF,TGTGCCAGCAGCCTGGGACAGTTGGGCACCGGGGAGCTGTTTTTT
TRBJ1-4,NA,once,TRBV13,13,CASSAQGNEKLFF,TGTGCCAGCAGCGCACAGGGTAATGAAAAACTGTTTTTT
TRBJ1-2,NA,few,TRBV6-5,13,CASKTDYAVGYTF,TGTGCCAGCAAAACCGACTATGCGGTAGGCTACACCTTC
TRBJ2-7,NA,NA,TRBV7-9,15,CASSLFRGSHYEQYF,TGTGCCAGCAGCTTGTTTCGGGGTTCCCACTACGAGCAGTACTTC
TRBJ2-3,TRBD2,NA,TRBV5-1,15,CASTSGGASTDTQYF,TGCGCCAGCACCTCCGGGGGGGCGAGCACAGATACGCAGTATTTT
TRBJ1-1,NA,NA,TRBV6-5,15,CASRPSGARNTEAFF,TGTGCCAGCAGACCCTCAGGGGCTAGGAACACTGAAGCTTTCTTT
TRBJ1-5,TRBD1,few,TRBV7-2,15,CASSSTGVANQPQHF,TGTGCCAGCAGCTCGACAGGGGTGGCCAATCAGCCCCAGCATTTT
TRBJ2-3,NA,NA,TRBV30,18,CAWSVSLVPQAPTDTQYF,TGTGCCTGGAGTGTATCTCTCGTACCCCAGGCCCCCACAGATACGCAGTATTTT
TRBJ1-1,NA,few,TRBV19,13,CASSIPGSTEAFF,TGTGCCAGTAGTATCCCGGGTAGCACTGAAGCTTTCTTT
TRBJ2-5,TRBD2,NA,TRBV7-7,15,CASSLGGDHRETQYF,TGTGCTAGCAGCTTGGGAGGGGATCATCGGGAGACCCAGTACTTC
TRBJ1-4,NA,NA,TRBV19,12,CASSTHSEKLFF,TGTGCCAGTAGTACCCACTCTGAAAAACTGTTTTTT
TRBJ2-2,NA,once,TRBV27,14,CASSPPRVGGELFF,TGTGCCAGCAGTCCGCCGCGGGTAGGCGGGGAGCTGTTTTTT
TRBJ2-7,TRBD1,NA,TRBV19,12,CASRTGGGEQYF,TGTGCCAGCAGGACAGGGGGCGGCGAGCAGTACTTC
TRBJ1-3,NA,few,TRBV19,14,CASLASRSGNTIYF,TGTGCCAGCCTCGCCTCGAGATCTGGAAACACCATATATTTT
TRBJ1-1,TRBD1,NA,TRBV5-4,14,CASSSTGLDTEAFF,TGTGCCAGCAGCTCGACAGGGTTGGACACTGAAGCTTTCTTT
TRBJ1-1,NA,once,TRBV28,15,CASSFPGTSTTEAFF,TGTGCCAGCAGTTTCCCTGGGACAAGCACCACTGAAGCTTTCTTT
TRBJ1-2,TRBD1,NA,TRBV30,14,CAWTWDRRDYGYTF,TGTGCCTGGACATGGGACAGGCGGGACTATGGCTACACCTTC
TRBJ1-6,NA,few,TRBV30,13,CAWTRGDGSPLHF,TGTGCCTGGACCCGGGGAGATGGTTCACCCCTCCACTTT
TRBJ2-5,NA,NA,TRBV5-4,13,CASTTGGEETQYF,TGTGCCAGCACCACTGGCGGGGAAGAGACCCAGTACTTC
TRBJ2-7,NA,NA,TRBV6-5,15,CASSYDRMASYEQYF,TGTGCCAGCAGTTACGACAGGATGGCCTCCTACGAGCAGTACTTC
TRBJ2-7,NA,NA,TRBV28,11,CASLQVGEQYF,TGTGCCAGCCTCCAGGTTGGGGAGCAGTACTTC
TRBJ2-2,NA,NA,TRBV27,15,CASRGGTGGTGELFF,TGTGCCAGCAGGGGGGGGACAGGAGGAACCGGGGAGCTGTTTTTT
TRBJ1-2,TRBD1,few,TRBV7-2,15,CASSSGQGGNYGYTF,TGTGCCAGCAGTTCTGGACAGGGCGGTAACTATGGCTACACCTTC
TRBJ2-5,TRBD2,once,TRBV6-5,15,CASAKASGVGETQYF,TGTGCCAGCGCGAAAGCTAGCGGGGTAGGAGAGACCCAGTACTTC
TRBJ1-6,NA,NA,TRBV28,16,CASSRASLALNSPLHF,TGTGCCAGCTCCCGGGCTTCCCTAGCGCTTAATTCACCCCTCCACTTT
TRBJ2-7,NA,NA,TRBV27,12,CASMDPSGEQYF,TGTGCCAGCATGGATCCCTCGGGGGAGCAGTACTTC
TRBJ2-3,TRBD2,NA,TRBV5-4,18,CASSLGVAGGKSTDTQYF,TGTGCCAGCAGCCTGGGGGTAGCGGGGGGGAAAAGCACAGATACGCAGTATTTT
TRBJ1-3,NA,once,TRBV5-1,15,CASSPGGKSGNTIYF,TGCGCCAGCAGCCCAGGAGGGAAGTCTGGAAACACCATATATTTT
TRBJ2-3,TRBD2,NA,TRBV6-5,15,CASSYGGLAGDTQYF,TGTGCCAGCAGTTATGGGGGACTAGCGGGAGATACGCAGTATTTT
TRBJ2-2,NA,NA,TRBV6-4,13,CASKRGITGELFF,TGTGCCAGCAAGAGGGGGATCACCGGGGAGCTGTTTTTT
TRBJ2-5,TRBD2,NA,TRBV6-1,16,CASSGGLAGAQETQYF,TGTGCCAGCAGTGGCGGACTAGCGGGGGCTCAAGAGACCCAGTACTTC
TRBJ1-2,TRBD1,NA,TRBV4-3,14,CASSQDTGGGGYTF,TGCGCCAGCAGCCAAGACACAGGGGGCGGTGGCTACACCTTC
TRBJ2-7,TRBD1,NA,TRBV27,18,CASSLKGQGVGRGYEQYF,TGTGCCAGCAGTTTAAAGGGACAGGGTGTGGGAAGGGGCTACGAGCAGTACTTC
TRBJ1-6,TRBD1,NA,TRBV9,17,CASSPDLWTGSNSPLHF,TGTGCCAGCAGCCCGGACCTGTGGACAGGGAGCAATTCACCCCTCCACTTT
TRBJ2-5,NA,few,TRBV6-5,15,CASKTGGGYQETQYF,TGTGCCAGCAAAACAGGGGGGGGGTACCAAGAGACCCAGTACTTC
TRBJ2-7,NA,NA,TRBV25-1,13,CASSELTGYEQYF,TGTGCCAGCAGTGAATTAACAGGGTACGAGCAGTACTTC
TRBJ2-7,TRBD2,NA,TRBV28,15,CASSFDGGASYEQYF,TGTGCCAGCAGTTTCGACGGGGGGGCCAGCTACGAGCAGTACTTC
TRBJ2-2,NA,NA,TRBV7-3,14,CASSLAQATGELFF,TGTGCCAGCAGCTTGGCACAGGCTACCGGGGAGCTGTTTTTT